Described below is a single T cell receptor beta chain sequence and its context. Its antigen is still unknown. The data belong to a study of T cell repertoires in cytomegalovirus infection. Study details: An indication of both CMV infection and matching HLA type came from public TCR beta signatures. Findings and limits, study-wide: There were carriers of CMV plus the relevant HLA, and cumulative public TCR beta family frequency identified them. Within the response measured ex vivo, HLA-C-restricted CMV-specific TCR beta clonotypes were dominant.

TCRdb fed the reads into MiXCR, producing one record per CDR3 protein. The sample lists under 850,000 distinct CDR3 sequences; approximately 34% were seen once. The V and J ends lost 3 bases and 6 bases respectively, with 20 bases between them. The CDR3 spans 17 residues. This chain connects TRBV12-3 or TRBV12-4 to TRBJ2-2; D possibly corresponds to TRBD1 (6 bases). Sequences were obtained from PBMCs. The receptor was derived from a human donor in good health (CMV status not recorded). Some clones in this sample may be carry-over from other donors' samples. The CDR3 loop reads CASSFFVRTDLAGELFF. For the CDR3, the DNA is TGTGCCAGCAGTTTTTTTGTCCGGACAGACTTGGCCGGGGAGCTGTTTTTT.